What follows are 12 T cell receptor beta chains derived from one specimen sequenced in a study of CXCR3-negative and CXCR3-positive naive CD8 T cells. Study results and limitations: Comparison of naive cells showed more hydrophobic TRB CDR3s in CXCR3-positive than in CXCR3-negative naive cells.

These receptors have no known antigen. The libraries of TRB cDNA were constructed through 5' RACE using UMI labels. TCRdb reprocessed the 5' RACE reads, keeping one entry per CDR3 protein, no DNA. Recorded for this sample: about 130,000 distinct CDR3 sequences. Sequenced: naive CXCR3+ CD8+ T cells from blood. Subset here: CD45RO-CCR7+CD27+CD95- naive CD8+ T cells expressing CXCR3 (TNR3+). Receptors originate from a human donor in good health. Some clones in this sample may be carry-over from other donors' samples.

The chain employs TRBV7-9 and TRBJ2-1; TCRdb designates TRBD2, a call that cannot be tested without DNA. Germline V gene sequence: CDR1 SEHNR, CDR2 FQNEAQ (reference sequence). The CDR3 is 19 amino acids. The CDR3 is CASSLRGVAGGNSYNEQFF.

The rearrangement links TRBV12-3 or TRBV12-4 to TRBJ2-3; TCRdb reports TRBD2, a call that lacks DNA to check it against. The CDR3 totals 15 residues. The CDR3 loop reads CASSLGTISTDTQYF.

The CDR3 sequence: CASSPPTGGRFNEQFF. This chain links TRBV5-4 with TRBJ2-1; the D call from TCRdb, TRBD1, cannot be confirmed without DNA. Germline lookup yields CDR1 SGHNT and CDR2 YYREEE (reference sequence). There are 16 residues in the CDR3.

This sequence joins TRBV30 and TRBJ2-1. Germline CDR1 GTSNPN, CDR2 SVGIG (reference sequence). The CDR3 runs to 14 residues. The chain's CDR3 is CAWSPQPLGNEQFF.

Here the CDR3 reads CASSQRRGRVDTEAFF. The chain couples TRBV13 to TRBJ1-1; the TCRdb call, TRBD1, lacks DNA for checking. This CDR3 has 16 amino acids. CDR1 is PRHDT and CDR2 is FYEKMQ in the germline V gene (reference sequence). The full variable domain, its missing parts supplied by reference TRBV13 and TRBJ1-1, is AAGVIQSPRHLIKEKRETATLKCYPIPRHDTVYWYQQGPGQDPQFLISFYEKMQSDKGSIPDRFSAQQFSDYHSELNMSSLELGDSALYFCASSQRRGRVDTEAFFGQGTRLTVV.

The V and J genes are TRBV12-5 and TRBJ2-1; TCRdb returns TRBD2, unconfirmable since there is no DNA. The length of the CDR3 is 15 residues. Per the germline V gene, CDR1 is LGHNT and CDR2 is FRNRAP. CDR3: CASGSTSGEDNEQFF.

V gene TRBV28 combines with J gene TRBJ2-5; TCRdb's D call of TRBD1 is untestable without DNA. The CDR3 is 17 amino acids. Germline V gene sequence: CDR1 MDHEN, CDR2 SYDVKM. The CDR3 region is CASSFGQGWFNGETQYF.

The chain joins TRBV4-1 to TRBJ1-5; TCRdb selects TRBD1, and the lack of DNA leaves this call unchecked. This CDR3 has 15 amino acids. Germline V gene sequence: CDR1 MGHRA, CDR2 YSYEKL. The CDR3 region is CASSPEDRARQPQHF.

This chain joins TRBV29-1 and TRBJ2-7; TCRdb proposes TRBD2, but this gene call is untestable without DNA. The germline CDR1 and CDR2 sequences are SQVTM and ANQGSEA. This CDR3 contains 15 residues. The chain's CDR3 is CSVEETTSSTYEQYF.

This sequence joins TRBV10-3 and TRBJ1-5; TCRdb lists TRBD1, though no DNA is available to test this call. The CDR3 totals 16 residues. Germline lookup yields CDR1 ENHRY and CDR2 SYGVKD. The CDR3 is CAISESWGHSNQPQHF.

The chain recombines TRBV15 with TRBJ2-7; TCRdb's D call, TRBD1, is unchecked because there is no DNA. CDR3 length equals 13 residues. From germline, CDR1 is LNHNV and CDR2 YYDKDF (reference sequence). The CDR3 loop is CATGAGPSYEQYF.

This chain joins TRBV5-1 and TRBJ2-5; the D call of TRBD2 rests on TCRdb alone, since no DNA is present to check it. The CDR3 covers 18 residues. Germline CDR1 is SGHRS and CDR2 is YFSETQ. Here the CDR3 reads CASSLGLAGGTNQETQYF.